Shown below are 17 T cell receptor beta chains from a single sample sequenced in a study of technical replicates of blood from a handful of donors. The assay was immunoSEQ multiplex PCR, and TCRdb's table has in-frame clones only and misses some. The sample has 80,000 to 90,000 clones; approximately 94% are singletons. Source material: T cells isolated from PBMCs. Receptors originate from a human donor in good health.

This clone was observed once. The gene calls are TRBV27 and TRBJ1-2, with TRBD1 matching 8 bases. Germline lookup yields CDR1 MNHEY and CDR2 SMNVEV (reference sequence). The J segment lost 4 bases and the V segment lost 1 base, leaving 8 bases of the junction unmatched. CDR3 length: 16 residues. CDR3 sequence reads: CASSLYSPGGSYGYTF. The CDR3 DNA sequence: TGTGCCAGCAGTTTATACTCGCCAGGGGGCAGCTATGGCTACACCTTC.

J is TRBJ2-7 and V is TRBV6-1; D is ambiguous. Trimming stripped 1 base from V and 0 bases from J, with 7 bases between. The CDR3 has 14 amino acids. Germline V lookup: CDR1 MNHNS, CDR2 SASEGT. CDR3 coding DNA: TGTGCCAGCAGTGAAGAGCGCAGCTCCTACGAGCAGTACTTC. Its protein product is CASSEERSSYEQYF.

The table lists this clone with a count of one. Here the CDR3 reads CASSKGQNTEAFF. The CDR3 region has the DNA TGTGCCAGCTCGAAGGGACAGAACACTGAAGCTTTCTTT. The chain recombines TRBV18 with TRBJ1-1, with D maybe TRBD1 (6 bases). V was clipped by 6 bases and J by 1 base, with 9 bases between them. This CDR3 has 13 amino acids. Germline V CDR1 and CDR2: KGHSH, LQKENI.

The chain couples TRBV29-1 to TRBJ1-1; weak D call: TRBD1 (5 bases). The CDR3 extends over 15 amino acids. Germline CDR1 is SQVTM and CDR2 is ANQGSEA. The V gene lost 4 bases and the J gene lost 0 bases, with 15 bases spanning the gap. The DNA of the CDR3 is TGCAGCGTTGGGCTTCGGTGGGACTTGAACACTGAAGCTTTCTTT. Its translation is CSVGLRWDLNTEAFF.

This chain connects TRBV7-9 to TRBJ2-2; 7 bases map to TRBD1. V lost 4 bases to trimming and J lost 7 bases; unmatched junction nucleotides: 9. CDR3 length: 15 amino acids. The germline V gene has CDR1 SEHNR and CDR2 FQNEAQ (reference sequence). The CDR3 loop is CASSYLRTGSGELFF. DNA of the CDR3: TGTGCCAGCAGCTATTTAAGGACAGGAAGCGGGGAGCTGTTTTTT.

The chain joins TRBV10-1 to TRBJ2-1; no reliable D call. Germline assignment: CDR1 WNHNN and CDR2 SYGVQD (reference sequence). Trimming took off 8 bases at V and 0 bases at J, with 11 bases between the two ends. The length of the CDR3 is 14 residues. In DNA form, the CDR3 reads TGCGCCAGCGGCGTAACGGGCTCCTACAATGAGCAGTTCTTC. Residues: CASGVTGSYNEQFF.

Here the CDR3 reads CASSYPSTGGRSPLHF. The DNA of the CDR3 is TGTGCCAGCAGCTATCCCTCGACAGGGGGCAGGTCACCCCTCCACTTT. This chain links TRBV11-3 with TRBJ1-6; 10 bases agree with TRBD1. The germline gives CDR1 SGHNT, CDR2 YENEEA. The V segment lost 4 bases and the J segment 10 bases; nucleotides outside the gene matches: 10. This CDR3 spans 16 amino acids.

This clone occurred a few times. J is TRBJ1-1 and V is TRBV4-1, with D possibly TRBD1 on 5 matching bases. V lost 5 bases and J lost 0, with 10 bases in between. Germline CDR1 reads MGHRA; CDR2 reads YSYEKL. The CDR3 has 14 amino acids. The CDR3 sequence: CASSFRGVNTEAFF. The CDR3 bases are TGCGCCAGCAGCTTCCGGGGGGTGAACACTGAAGCTTTCTTT.

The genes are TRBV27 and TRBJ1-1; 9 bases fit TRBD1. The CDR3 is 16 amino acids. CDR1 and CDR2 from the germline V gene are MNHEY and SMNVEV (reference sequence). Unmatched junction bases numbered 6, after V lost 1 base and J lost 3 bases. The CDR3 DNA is TGTGCCAGCAGTTTATTAGGGGACAGGGCGGACACTGAAGCTTTCTTT. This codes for CASSLLGDRADTEAFF.

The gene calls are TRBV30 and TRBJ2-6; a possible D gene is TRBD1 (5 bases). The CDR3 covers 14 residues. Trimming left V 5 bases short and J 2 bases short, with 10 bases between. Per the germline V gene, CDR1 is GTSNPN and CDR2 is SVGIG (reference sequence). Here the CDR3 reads CAWYWGTGANVLTF. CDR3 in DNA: TGTGCCTGGTACTGGGGCACTGGGGCCAACGTCCTGACTTTC.

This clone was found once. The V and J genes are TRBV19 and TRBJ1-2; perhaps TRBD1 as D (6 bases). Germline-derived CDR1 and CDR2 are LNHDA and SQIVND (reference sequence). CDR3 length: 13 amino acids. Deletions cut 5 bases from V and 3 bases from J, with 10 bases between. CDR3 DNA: TGTGCCAGTAGTGTGGACAGAGACTATGGCTACACCTTC. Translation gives CASSVDRDYGYTF.

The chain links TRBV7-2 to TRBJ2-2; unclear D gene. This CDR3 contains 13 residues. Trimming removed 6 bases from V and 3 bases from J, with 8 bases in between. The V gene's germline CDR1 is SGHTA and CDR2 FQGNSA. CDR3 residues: CASSRDHTGELFF. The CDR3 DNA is TGTGCCAGCAGTCGCGATCACACCGGGGAGCTGTTTTTT.

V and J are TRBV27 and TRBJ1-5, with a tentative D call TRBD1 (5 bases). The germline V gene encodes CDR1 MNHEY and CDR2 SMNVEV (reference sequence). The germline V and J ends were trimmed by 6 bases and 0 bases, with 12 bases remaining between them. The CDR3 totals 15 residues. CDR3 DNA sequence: TGTGCCAGCAGCTTCGGACATGATAGCAATCAGCCCCAGCATTTT. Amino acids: CASSFGHDSNQPQHF.

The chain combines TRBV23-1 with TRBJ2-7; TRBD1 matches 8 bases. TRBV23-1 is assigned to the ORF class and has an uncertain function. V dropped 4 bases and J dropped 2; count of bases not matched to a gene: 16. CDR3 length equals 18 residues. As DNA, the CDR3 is TGCGCCAGCAGTCCCCTTAAGTCGTGGCAGGGGGCGGCCTACGAGCAGTACTTC. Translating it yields CASSPLKSWQGAAYEQYF.

CDR3 DNA sequence: TGCGCCAGCAGCCTTTCCGGTCTTGCTAGCGGGGTATGGGATGAGCAGTTCTTC. It encodes CASSLSGLASGVWDEQFF. This sequence joins TRBV4-1 and TRBJ2-1, with 9 bases that match TRBD2. The CDR3 spans 18 residues. Germline-derived CDR1 and CDR2 are MGHRA and YSYEKL. The junction had 18 bases not matched to a gene; V was cut back by 4 bases and J by 8 bases.

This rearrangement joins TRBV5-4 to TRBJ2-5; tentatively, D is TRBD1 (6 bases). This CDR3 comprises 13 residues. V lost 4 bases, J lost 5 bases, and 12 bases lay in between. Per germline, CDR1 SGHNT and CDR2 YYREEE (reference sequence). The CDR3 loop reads CASSNTGTETQYF. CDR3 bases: TGTGCCAGCAGCAACACAGGGACCGAGACCCAGTACTTC.

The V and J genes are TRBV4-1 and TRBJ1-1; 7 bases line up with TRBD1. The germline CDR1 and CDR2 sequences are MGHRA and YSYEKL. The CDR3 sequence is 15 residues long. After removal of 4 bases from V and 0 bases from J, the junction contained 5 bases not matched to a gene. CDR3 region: CASSPGQTMNTEAFF. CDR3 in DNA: TGCGCCAGCAGCCCGGGACAGACCATGAACACTGAAGCTTTCTTT.